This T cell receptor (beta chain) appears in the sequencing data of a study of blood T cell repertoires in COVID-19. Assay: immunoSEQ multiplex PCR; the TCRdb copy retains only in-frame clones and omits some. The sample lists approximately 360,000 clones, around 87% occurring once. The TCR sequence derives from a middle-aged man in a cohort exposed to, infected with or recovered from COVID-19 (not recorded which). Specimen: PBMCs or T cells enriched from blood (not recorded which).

CDR3 bases: TGTGCCACCAGCAGTCAGATATACAGGGGCAACGAGCAGTACTTC. Translation gives CATSSQIYRGNEQYF. V usage is TRBV15 and J usage is TRBJ2-7; 7 bases fit TRBD1. This CDR3 is 15 amino acids long. The V gene's germline CDR1 is LNHNV and CDR2 YYDKDF (reference sequence). V lost 3 bases to trimming and J lost 5 bases; unmatched junction nucleotides: 10.